Below are 21 T cell receptor beta chains sequenced from a single sample in a study of cytomegalovirus exposure and HLA in healthy donors. The PCR employed 60 Vbeta primers together with 13 Jbeta primers. Only in-frame clones appear in the TCRdb table, and some are missing; sequencing was by immunoSEQ multiplex PCR. This table has about 150,000 clones, approximately 69% appearing once. Sequenced: PBMCs. Every receptor here comes from a young man in good health and CMV-seronegative.

The chain couples TRBV2 to TRBJ2-5, with TRBD2 matching over 10 bases. The CDR3 consists of 15 residues. J lost 5 bases, V lost 1 base, and 4 bases had no gene match. Germline values: CDR1 SNHLY, CDR2 FYNNEI. CDR3 sequence: CASSEGTSGRETQYF. In DNA form, the CDR3 reads TGTGCCAGCAGTGAAGGGACTAGCGGAAGGGAGACCCAGTACTTC.

This rearrangement joins TRBV5-4 to TRBJ1-1; tentatively, D is TRBD1 (6 bases). The CDR3 runs 14 residues. V gave up 4 bases and J gave up 5 bases, with 15 bases separating them. The germline gives CDR1 SGHNT, CDR2 YYREEE (reference sequence). CDR3 in amino acids: CASSKDSLNTEAFF. The CDR3 DNA sequence: TGTGCCAGCAGCAAGGACAGTTTAAATACTGAAGCTTTCTTT.

This chain links TRBV18 with TRBJ2-1; D is unclear. Per germline, CDR1 KGHSH and CDR2 LQKENI. The CDR3 runs 13 residues. Trimming stripped 5 bases from V and 5 bases from J, with 10 bases between. The CDR3 nucleotides are TGTGCCAGCTCAAACGAGGCCGACAATGAGCAGTTCTTC. Translating it yields CASSNEADNEQFF.

This clone was seen a single time. The chain has TRBV7-9 and TRBJ2-1; the match to TRBD2 covers 9 bases. V was pared by 8 bases and J by 4 bases, with 9 bases of the junction left unmatched. The CDR3 sequence is 15 residues long. In germline, CDR1 is SEHNR, CDR2 FQNEAQ (reference sequence). The CDR3 nucleotides are TGTGCCAGCTACACGGGGCGGGGGGGGTACAATGAGCAGTTCTTC. The encoded protein is CASYTGRGGYNEQFF.

The gene calls are TRBV5-3 and TRBJ1-2; 8 nucleotides agree with TRBD1. TRBV5-3 is placed among ORFs of uncertain function. V shed 4 bases and J 4 bases; nucleotides not matched to a gene: 6. This CDR3 spans 14 amino acids. In DNA form, the CDR3 reads TGTGCCAGAAGCCGGACAGGGTCTTGCTATGGCTACACCTTC. This sequence encodes CARSRTGSCYGYTF.

This clone was recorded only once. V and J are TRBV6-1 and TRBJ1-6; 9 bases line up with TRBD1. The CDR3 extends over 15 amino acids. Per germline, CDR1 MNHNS and CDR2 SASEGT. V trimming: 1 base; J trimming: 13 bases; junction bases outside the gene matches: 8. The CDR3 DNA reads as TGTGCCAGCAGTGAAGACCGGGACAGGGTCTCGCCCCTCCACTTT. It encodes CASSEDRDRVSPLHF.

V usage is TRBV14 and J usage is TRBJ2-6; maybe TRBD1 (6 bases). From germline, CDR1 is SGHDN and CDR2 FVKESK. V lost 4 bases, J lost 4 bases, and 11 bases lay in between. The CDR3 has 15 amino acids. CDR3 residues: CASSPPGVGANVLTF. CDR3 bases: TGTGCCAGCAGCCCTCCAGGGGTCGGGGCCAACGTCCTGACTTTC.

J is TRBJ2-2 and V is TRBV5-4, with a possible D match to TRBD1 (6 bases). CDR1 and CDR2 from the germline V gene are SGHNT and YYREEE (reference sequence). Trimming stripped 1 base from V and 1 base from J, with 14 bases between. This CDR3 spans 17 amino acids. CDR3 DNA: TGTGCCAGCAGCTTGCATGTCGGGACATTGAACACCGGGGAGCTGTTTTTT. Translated, it gives CASSLHVGTLNTGELFF.

V and J are TRBV9 and TRBJ1-1; the D gene is possibly TRBD1 (5 bases). Trimming removed 4 bases at V and 1 base at J, with 11 bases between. The CDR3 has 14 amino acids. CDR1 and CDR2 from the germline V gene are SGDLS and YYNGEE. The CDR3 nucleotides are TGTGCCAGCAGCCCGGGACTCTCGAACACTGAAGCTTTCTTT. Its translation is CASSPGLSNTEAFF. The variable domain in full, with the rest retrieved from reference TRBV9 and TRBJ1-1, is DSGVTQTPKHLITATGQRVTLRCSPRSGDLSVYWYQQSLDQGLQFLIQYYNGEERAKGNILERFSAQQFPDLHSELNLSSLELGDSALYFCASSPGLSNTEAFFGQGTRLTVV.

The gene calls are TRBV5-1 and TRBJ2-5, with D tentatively TRBD1 (6 bases). The CDR3 has 13 residues. The germline gives CDR1 SGHRS, CDR2 YFSETQ. V lost 3 bases, J lost 5 bases, and 11 bases lay in between. The CDR3 sequence: CASSSDRRETQYF. The CDR3 DNA reads TGCGCCAGCAGCTCCGACAGGAGGGAGACCCAGTACTTC.

This clone was counted only a few times. V is TRBV19 and J is TRBJ1-5, with D uncertain. Trimming shortened V by 3 bases and J by 8 bases, and 11 bases separated the two germline ends. CDR3 length: 13 amino acids. Germline assignment: CDR1 LNHDA and CDR2 SQIVND (reference sequence). DNA of the CDR3: TGTGCCAGTAGTATTAAGCGGGGAGAGCCCCAGCATTTT. This translates into CASSIKRGEPQHF.

This chain uses TRBV6-1 with TRBJ2-5, with TRBD1 as a possible D gene (6 bases). Trimming removed 5 bases from V and 0 bases from J, with 13 bases in between. The CDR3 is 15 residues long. Germline V gene sequence: CDR1 MNHNS, CDR2 SASEGT. The CDR3 DNA sequence: TGTGCCAGCAGTTCCACCAGGGGATACCAAGAGACCCAGTACTTC. It translates to CASSSTRGYQETQYF.

The rearrangement links TRBV4-1 to TRBJ2-1; unclear D gene. The CDR3 length is 12 residues. CDR1 is MGHRA, CDR2 YSYEKL, per germline. The V and J ends lost 1 base and 8 bases respectively, with 6 bases between them. CDR3 nucleotide sequence: TGCGCCAGCAGCCAAGTTGCGGATGAGCAGTTCTTC. The encoded protein is CASSQVADEQFF.

The V gene is TRBV30, the J gene TRBJ1-6, with 7 bases that match TRBD1. Losses at the gene ends were 2 bases for V and 7 bases for J; bases not matched to a gene: 5. This CDR3 contains 14 residues. CDR1 is GTSNPN and CDR2 is SVGIG in the germline V gene (reference sequence). The CDR3 spells CAWSSTGRNSPLHF. DNA of the CDR3: TGTGCCTGGAGTTCGACAGGGAGGAATTCACCCCTCCACTTT. Together with reference TRBV30 and TRBJ1-6, the CDR3 gives the full variable domain: SQTIHQWPATLVQPVGSPLSLECTVEGTSNPNLYWYRQAAGRGLQLLFYSVGIGQISSEVPQNLSASRPQDRQFILSSKKLLLSDSGFYLCAWSSTGRNSPLHFGNGTRLTVT.

V gene TRBV4-1 combines with J gene TRBJ2-7; possible D gene TRBD2, 5 bases. The CDR3 consists of 16 residues. The V and J ends lost 1 base and 1 base respectively, with 14 bases between them. Germline assignment: CDR1 MGHRA and CDR2 YSYEKL. The CDR3 region has the DNA TGCGCCAGCAGCCAAGGAACGTCGGGGTTATCCTACGAGCAGTACTTC. This translates into CASSQGTSGLSYEQYF.

The V call is TRBV7-3, the J call TRBJ2-1; TRBD1 aligns across 8 bases. The CDR3 spans 13 residues. J was trimmed by 5 bases and V by 3 bases; bases with no gene match: 0. CDR1 is SGHTA and CDR2 is FQGTGA in the germline V gene. CDR3 DNA sequence: TGTGCCAGCAGCTTGGACAGGGACAATGAGCAGTTCTTC. It codes for CASSLDRDNEQFF.

Written as DNA, the CDR3 is TGTGCCAGCAGTGAAGATGTTGGGAGACTCACCTTC. As protein: CASSEDVGRLTF. This chain uses TRBV6-1 with TRBJ1-2; no definite D call. Germline V CDR1 and CDR2: MNHNS, SASEGT. V lost 1 base and J 13 bases, leaving 13 bases between the germline ends. This CDR3 region has 12 residues.

With respect to this clone: Its ends do not fully match the called genes, so a read error is possible. This chain connects TRBV13 to TRBJ1-1, with TRBD1 matching 8 bases. The germline CDR1 and CDR2 sequences are PRHDT and FYEKMQ (reference sequence). The CDR3 consists of 14 residues. CDR3 in DNA: TGTGCCAGCAGCATAGGACAGGGCAACACTGAAGCTTTCTTT. Protein sequence: CASSIGQGNTEAFF.

The V gene is TRBV6-6, the J gene TRBJ2-7, with 11 bases fitting TRBD2. This CDR3 comprises 15 residues. The ends lost 4 bases at V and 6 bases at J; junction bases unmatched: 8. Germline assignment: CDR1 MNHNY and CDR2 SVGAGI (reference sequence). CDR3 DNA sequence: TGTGCCAGCAGTTCCAGACTAGCGGGGCGCACCGAGCAGTACTTC. Its protein is CASSSRLAGRTEQYF.

The rearrangement joins TRBV18 to TRBJ2-2, with TRBD1 matching over 8 bases. CDR1 is KGHSH, CDR2 LQKENI, per germline. The CDR3 is made up of 16 amino acids. V lost 3 bases, J lost 7 bases, and 10 bases stayed unmatched. DNA for the CDR3: TGTGCCAGCTCACCCCGCTCAGGGGGCGCGAACGGGGAGCTGTTTTTT. Translating gives CASSPRSGGANGELFF.

Concerning this clone: Other DNA sequences of this sample code for an identical CDR3. In DNA form, the CDR3 reads TGTGCCAGCAGTTTCCACGGGTCTGAACTTGAAAAACTGTTTTTT. Protein sequence: CASSFHGSELEKLFF. This chain uses TRBV28 with TRBJ1-4, with no clear D. The CDR3 consists of 15 residues. V was pared by 3 bases and J by 7 bases, with 15 bases between. Germline CDR1 MDHEN, CDR2 SYDVKM.